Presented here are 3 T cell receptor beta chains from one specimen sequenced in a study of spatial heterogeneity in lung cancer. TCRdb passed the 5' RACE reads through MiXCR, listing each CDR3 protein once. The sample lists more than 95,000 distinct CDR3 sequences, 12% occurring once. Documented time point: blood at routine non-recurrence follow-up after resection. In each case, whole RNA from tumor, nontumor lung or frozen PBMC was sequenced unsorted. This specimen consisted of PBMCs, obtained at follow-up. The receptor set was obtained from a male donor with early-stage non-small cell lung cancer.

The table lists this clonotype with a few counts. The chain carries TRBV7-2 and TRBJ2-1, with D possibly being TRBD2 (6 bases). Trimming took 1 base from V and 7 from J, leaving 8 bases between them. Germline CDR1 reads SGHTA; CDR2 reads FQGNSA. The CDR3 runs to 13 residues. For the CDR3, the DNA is TGTGCCAGCAGCTTAGTTGCGGGGAATGAGCAGTTCTTC. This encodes CASSLVAGNEQFF.

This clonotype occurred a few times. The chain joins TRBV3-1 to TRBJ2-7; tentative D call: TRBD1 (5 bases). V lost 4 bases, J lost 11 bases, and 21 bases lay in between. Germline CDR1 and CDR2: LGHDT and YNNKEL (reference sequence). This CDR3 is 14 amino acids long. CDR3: CASSRMTDSPIEYF. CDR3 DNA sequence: TGTGCCAGCAGCCGAATGACAGATTCTCCTATTGAGTACTTC.

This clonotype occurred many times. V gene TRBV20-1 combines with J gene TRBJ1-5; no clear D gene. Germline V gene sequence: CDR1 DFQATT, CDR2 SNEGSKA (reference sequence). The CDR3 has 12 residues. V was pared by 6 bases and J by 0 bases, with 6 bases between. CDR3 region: CSALVSNQPQHF. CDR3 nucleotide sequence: TGCAGTGCCCTAGTTAGCAATCAGCCCCAGCATTTT.